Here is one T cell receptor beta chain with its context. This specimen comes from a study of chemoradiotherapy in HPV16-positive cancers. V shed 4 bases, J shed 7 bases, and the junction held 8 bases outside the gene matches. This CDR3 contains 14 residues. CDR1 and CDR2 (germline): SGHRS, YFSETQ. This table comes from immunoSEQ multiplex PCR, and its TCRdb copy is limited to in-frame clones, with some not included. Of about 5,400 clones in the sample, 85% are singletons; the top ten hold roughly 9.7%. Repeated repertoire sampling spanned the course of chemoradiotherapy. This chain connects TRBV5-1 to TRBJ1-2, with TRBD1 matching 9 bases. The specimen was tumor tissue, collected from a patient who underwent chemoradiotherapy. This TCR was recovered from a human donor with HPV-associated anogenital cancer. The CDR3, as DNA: TGCGCCAGCAGCGAACAGGGGGCTGTAGGTGGCTACACCTTC. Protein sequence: CASSEQGAVGGYTF.